A single TCR beta chain is shown here with its context. RNA transcripts were the template for amplifying TCR beta CDR3 regions. The HTBI primer set drove a first-round RT-PCR of the TCR CDR3. TCRdb re-derived calls from the multiplex PCR reads in MiXCR, one entry per CDR3 protein. The sample records approximately 640,000 distinct CDR3 sequences, around 15% being singletons. This specimen belongs to a study of T cells in Graves' hyperthyroidism and ophthalmopathy. V lost 1 base to trimming and J lost 1 base; unmatched junction nucleotides: 6. Per the germline V gene, CDR1 is SQVTM and CDR2 is ANQGSEA. The CDR3 has 15 residues. When ophthalmopathy did not progress within 18 months, Graves' hyperthyroidism was considered stable. Exclusion followed for patients with uncontrolled infection, other autoimmune disease, pregnancy or lactation. Thyroid ultrasound and orbital computed tomography, with clinical symptoms and serum thyroxine and TRAb, informed diagnoses.

The sequence derives from a woman aged 25 to 39 with Graves' hyperthyroidism. The chain joins TRBV29-1 to TRBJ1-1; 7 bases fit TRBD1. The sequencing input was blood. CDR3 region: CSVEGSDRPNTEAFF. The CDR3 nucleotides are TGCAGCGTTGAAGGCTCGGACAGGCCGAACACTGAAGCTTTCTTT.